This T cell receptor (beta chain) was identified during a study of blood T cells in healthy people across ages. Study findings and constraints: Using unsorted PBMCs precluded a conclusive naive versus antigen-experienced comparison.

Regarding this clonotype: Its antigen remains unknown.

This CDR3 comprises 17 residues. With 0 bases clipped from V and 1 base from J, the junction kept 7 bases outside the gene matches. Germline CDR1 is SGHTA and CDR2 is FQGNSA. A J-beta primer mix and a sample-barcoded 5' primer were used in a second PCR of roughly 6 to 12 cycles. Via MiXCR, TCRdb re-called the 5' RACE reads, giving one row per CDR3 protein. The sample yields roughly 680,000 distinct CDR3 sequences, approximately 49% seen once. The sequence derives from a woman aged 55-70 years in good health. The sequenced material came from blood. The rearrangement uses TRBV7-2 and TRBJ2-5; 8 positions match TRBD1. The CDR3 DNA follows: TGTGCCAGCAGCTTAGCCTCCGGACAGGGTGGCCAAGAGACCCAGTACTTC. Protein: CASSLASGQGGQETQYF.